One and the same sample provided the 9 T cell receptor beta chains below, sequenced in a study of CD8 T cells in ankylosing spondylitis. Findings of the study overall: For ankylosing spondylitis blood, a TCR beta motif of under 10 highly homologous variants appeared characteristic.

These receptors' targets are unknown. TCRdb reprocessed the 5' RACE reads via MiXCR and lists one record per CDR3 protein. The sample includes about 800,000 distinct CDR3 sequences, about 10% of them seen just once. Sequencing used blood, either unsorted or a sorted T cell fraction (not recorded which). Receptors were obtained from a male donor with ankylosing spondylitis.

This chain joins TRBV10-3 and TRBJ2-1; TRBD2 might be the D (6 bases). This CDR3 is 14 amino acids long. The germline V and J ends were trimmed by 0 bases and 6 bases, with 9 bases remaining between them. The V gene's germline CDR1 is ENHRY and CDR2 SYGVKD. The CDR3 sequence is CAISESLATNEQFF. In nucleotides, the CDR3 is TGTGCCATCAGTGAGTCTCTAGCGACCAATGAGCAGTTCTTC.

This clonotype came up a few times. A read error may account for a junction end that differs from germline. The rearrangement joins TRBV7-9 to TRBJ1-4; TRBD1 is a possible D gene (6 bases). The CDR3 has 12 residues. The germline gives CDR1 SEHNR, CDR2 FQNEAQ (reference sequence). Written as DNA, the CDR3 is TGTGCCAGCAGCCTACAGGGCAGGGCCCCATATTTT. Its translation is CASSLQGRAPYF.

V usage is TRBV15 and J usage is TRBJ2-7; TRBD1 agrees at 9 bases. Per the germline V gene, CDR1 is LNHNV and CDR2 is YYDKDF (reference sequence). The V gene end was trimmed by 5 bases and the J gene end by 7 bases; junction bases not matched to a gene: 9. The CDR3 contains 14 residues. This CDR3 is CATSEGQGRWEQYF. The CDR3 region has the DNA TGTGCCACCAGCGAGGGACAGGGCCGATGGGAGCAGTACTTC. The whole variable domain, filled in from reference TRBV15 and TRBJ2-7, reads DAMVIQNPRYQVTQFGKPVTLSCSQTLNHNVMYWYQQKSSQAPKLLFHYYDKDFNNEADTPDNFQSRRPNTSFCFLDIRSPGLGDTAMYLCATSEGQGRWEQYFGPGTRLTVT.

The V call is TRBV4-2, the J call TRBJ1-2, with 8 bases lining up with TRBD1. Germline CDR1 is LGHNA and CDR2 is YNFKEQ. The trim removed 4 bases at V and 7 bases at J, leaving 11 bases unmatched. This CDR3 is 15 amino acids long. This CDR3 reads CASSLSTGGSGGYTF. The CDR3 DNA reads TGTGCCAGCAGCCTCAGCACAGGGGGTTCGGGTGGCTACACCTTC.

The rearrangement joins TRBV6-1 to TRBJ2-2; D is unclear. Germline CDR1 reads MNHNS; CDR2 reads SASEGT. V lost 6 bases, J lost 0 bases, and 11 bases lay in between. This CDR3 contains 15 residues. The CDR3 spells CASSRWTANTGELFF. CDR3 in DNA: TGTGCCAGCAGCCGCTGGACCGCGAACACCGGGGAGCTGTTTTTT.

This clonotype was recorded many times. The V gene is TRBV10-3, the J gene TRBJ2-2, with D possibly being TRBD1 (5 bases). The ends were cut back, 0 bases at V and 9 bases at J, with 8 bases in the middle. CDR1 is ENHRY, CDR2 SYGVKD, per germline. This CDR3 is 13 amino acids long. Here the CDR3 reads CAISESRVRELFF. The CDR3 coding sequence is TGTGCCATCAGTGAGTCCAGGGTGCGGGAGCTGTTTTTT.

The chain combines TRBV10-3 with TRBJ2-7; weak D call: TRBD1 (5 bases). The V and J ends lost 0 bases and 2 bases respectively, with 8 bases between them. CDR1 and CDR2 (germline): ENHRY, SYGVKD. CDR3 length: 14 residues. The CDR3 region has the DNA TGTGCCATCAGTGAGTCAGGGGATCCCTACGAGCAGTACTTC. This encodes CAISESGDPYEQYF.

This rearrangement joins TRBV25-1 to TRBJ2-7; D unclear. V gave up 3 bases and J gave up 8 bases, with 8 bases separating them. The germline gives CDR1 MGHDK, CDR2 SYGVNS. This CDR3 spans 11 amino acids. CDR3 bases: TGTGCCAGCAGTGATTTTTTTAAGCAGTACTTC. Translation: CASSDFFKQYF.

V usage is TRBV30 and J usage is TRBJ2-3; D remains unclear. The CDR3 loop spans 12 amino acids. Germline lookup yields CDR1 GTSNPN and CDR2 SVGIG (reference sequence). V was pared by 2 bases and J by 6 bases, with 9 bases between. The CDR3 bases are TGTGCCTGGAGTCCCTATACCGATACGCAGTATTTT. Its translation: CAWSPYTDTQYF.